The 7 T cell receptor beta chains reported below all come from one sample, sequenced in a study of CD8 T cells in ankylosing spondylitis. One entry per CDR3 protein results from TCRdb running MiXCR on the 5' RACE reads. This table has about 240,000 distinct CDR3 sequences, about 10% appearing once. The source material was blood, either unsorted or a sorted T cell fraction (not recorded which). Receptors were obtained from a male donor with ankylosing spondylitis or in good health (not recorded which).

The V gene is TRBV20-1, the J gene TRBJ2-5; 7 nucleotides agree with TRBD2. CDR1 is DFQATT, CDR2 SNEGSKA, per germline (reference sequence). J lost 4 bases, V lost 5 bases, and 7 bases had no gene match. This CDR3 is 13 amino acids long. CDR3 sequence: CSARTTGGETQYF. In DNA, the CDR3 is TGCAGTGCTCGGACTACGGGGGGAGAGACCCAGTACTTC.

This clonotype came up a few times. The rearrangement joins TRBV29-1 to TRBJ2-1, with 7 bases lining up with TRBD2. Per the germline V gene, CDR1 is SQVTM and CDR2 is ANQGSEA. V dropped 0 bases and J dropped 3; count of bases not matched to a gene: 8. This CDR3 has 16 amino acids. The CDR3: CSVEDQRGGIYNEQFF. CDR3 bases: TGCAGCGTTGAAGATCAGCGCGGGGGTATCTACAATGAGCAGTTCTTC.

This clonotype was recorded many times. V usage is TRBV20-1 and J usage is TRBJ2-1; TRBD2 matches at 9 bases. The germline gives CDR1 DFQATT, CDR2 SNEGSKA (reference sequence). V lost 6 bases, J lost 4 bases, and 13 bases stayed unmatched. There are 16 residues in the CDR3. The CDR3 sequence: CSARGHSGSLYNEQFF. The CDR3 DNA reads TGCAGTGCCCGGGGACATAGCGGGAGTTTGTACAATGAGCAGTTCTTC.

This clonotype was counted at least ten times. The chain joins TRBV29-1 to TRBJ2-6, with TRBD2 as a possible D gene (5 bases). Germline V CDR1 and CDR2: SQVTM, ANQGSEA. CDR3 length: 14 residues. With 6 bases removed from V and 1 base from J, the gap between germline ends came to 10 bases. CDR3 sequence reads: CSVLTRSGANVLTF. DNA of the CDR3: TGCAGCGTACTTACTAGGTCTGGGGCCAACGTCCTGACTTTC. The complete variable domain, with remaining parts taken from reference TRBV29-1 and TRBJ2-6, reads SAVISQKPSRDICQRGTSLTIQCQVDSQVTMMFWYRQQPGQSLTLIATANQGSEATYESGFVIDKFPISRPNLTFSTLTVSNMSPEDSSIYLCSVLTRSGANVLTFGAGSRLTVL.

This clonotype was recorded at least ten times. The V gene is TRBV7-2, the J gene TRBJ2-1, with 7 bases aligning to TRBD2. J gave up 9 bases and V 0 bases, and 5 bases lay outside the gene matches. The CDR3 is 14 amino acids. Germline V CDR1 and CDR2: SGHTA, FQGNSA. Written as DNA, the CDR3 is TGTGCCAGCAGCTTAGCGTCCACTAGCGCTGAGCAGTTCTTC. Translation: CASSLASTSAEQFF.

This clonotype was found many times. This chain uses TRBV15 with TRBJ1-1; D uncertain. The germline V gene encodes CDR1 LNHNV and CDR2 YYDKDF (reference sequence). V lost 1 base, J lost 2 bases, and 5 bases lay in between. This CDR3 contains 13 residues. The CDR3 DNA follows: TGTGCCACCAGCAGAGGGGCAAACACTGAAGCTTTCTTT. Its translation is CATSRGANTEAFF.

Many counts were recorded for this clonotype. The J gene is TRBJ1-3, the V gene TRBV5-1, with D maybe TRBD1 (6 bases). CDR1 is SGHRS, CDR2 YFSETQ, per germline. The V end was cut by 0 bases, the J end by 3 bases, with 13 bases between. This CDR3 spans 16 amino acids. The CDR3 DNA is TGCGCCAGCAGCTTGGCAGGGGCGAGTTATGGAAACACCATATATTTT. This sequence encodes CASSLAGASYGNTIYF.